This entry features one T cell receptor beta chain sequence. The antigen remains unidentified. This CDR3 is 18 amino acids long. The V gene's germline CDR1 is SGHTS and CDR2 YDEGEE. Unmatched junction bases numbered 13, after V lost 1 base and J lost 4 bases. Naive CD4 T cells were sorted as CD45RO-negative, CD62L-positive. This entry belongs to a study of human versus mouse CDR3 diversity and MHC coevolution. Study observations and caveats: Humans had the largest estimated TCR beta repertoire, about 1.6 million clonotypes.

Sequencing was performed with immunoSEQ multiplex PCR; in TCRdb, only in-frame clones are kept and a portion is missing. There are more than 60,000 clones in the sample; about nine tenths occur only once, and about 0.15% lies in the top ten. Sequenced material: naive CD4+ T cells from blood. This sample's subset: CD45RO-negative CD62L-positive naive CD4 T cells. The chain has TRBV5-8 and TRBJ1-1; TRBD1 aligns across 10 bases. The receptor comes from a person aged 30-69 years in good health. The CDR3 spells CASSLSWLGQGRTTEAFF. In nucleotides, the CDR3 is TGTGCCAGCAGCTTGTCTTGGTTGGGACAGGGGAGGACCACTGAAGCTTTCTTT.